This T cell receptor beta chain was retrieved from a study of PD-1 blockade in mismatch repair-deficient tumors. Measured with immunoSEQ multiplex PCR; TCRdb has only the in-frame clones, and not every one. The sample includes around 110,000 clones, over 60% of them seen just once. The sample holds one count of this clone. Sequences were derived from peripheral blood, sampled 60 weeks after starting pembrolizumab. The TCR comes from an adult with mismatch repair-deficient cancer.

CDR3 protein: CASSIGALEGVIYGYTF. In DNA form, the CDR3 reads TGTGCCAGTAGTATTGGGGCCTTGGAAGGGGTTATCTATGGCTACACCTTC. This chain uses TRBV19 with TRBJ1-2; tentative D call: TRBD1 (5 bases). The CDR3 length is 17 residues. CDR1 LNHDA and CDR2 SQIVND come from the germline V gene (reference sequence). Trimming stripped 3 bases from V and 4 bases from J, with 21 bases between.